One and the same sample provided the 27 T cell receptor beta chains below, sequenced in a study of blood T cell repertoires in COVID-19. Sequencing used immunoSEQ multiplex PCR; TCRdb keeps in-frame clones, though not all of them. The sample yields about 170,000 clones, about 92% seen once. The sequenced sample was peripheral blood. The source is a young man with COVID-19, enrolled during active disease.

This chain links TRBV7-9 with TRBJ2-5; 12 nucleotides agree with TRBD2. The V segment lost 1 base and the J segment 2 bases; nucleotides outside the gene matches: 5. The V gene's germline CDR1 is SEHNR and CDR2 FQNEAQ (reference sequence). This CDR3 contains 17 residues. CDR3 region: CASSLGGTSGFQETQYF. CDR3 bases: TGTGCCAGCAGCTTAGGTGGGACTAGCGGGTTTCAAGAGACCCAGTACTTC.

The CDR3 loop is CASSYPSGGARYNEQFF. The CDR3 coding sequence is TGTGCCAGCAGCTACCCTAGCGGGGGGGCTAGGTACAATGAGCAGTTCTTC. The chain combines TRBV7-9 with TRBJ2-1; 12 bases are a match to TRBD2. CDR1 and CDR2 (germline): SEHNR, FQNEAQ (reference sequence). The V segment lost 4 bases and the J segment 4 bases; nucleotides outside the gene matches: 8. The CDR3 is 17 residues long.

The chain joins TRBV29-1 to TRBJ1-3; TRBD1 agrees at 8 bases. Germline loops: CDR1 SQVTM, CDR2 ANQGSEA. This CDR3 comprises 14 residues. Unmatched junction bases numbered 4, after V lost 4 bases and J lost 2 bases. The CDR3 region is CSVGPTGAGNTIYF. For the CDR3, the DNA is TGCAGCGTTGGACCGACAGGGGCTGGAAACACCATATATTTT. Filled out from reference TRBV29-1 and TRBJ1-3, the complete variable domain reads SAVISQKPSRDICQRGTSLTIQCQVDSQVTMMFWYRQQPGQSLTLIATANQGSEATYESGFVIDKFPISRPNLTFSTLTVSNMSPEDSSIYLCSVGPTGAGNTIYFGEGSWLTVV.

The CDR3 is CASSPGGSRADTQYF. In DNA form, the CDR3 reads TGTGCCAGCAGCCCGGGAGGGAGTCGGGCAGATACGCAGTATTTT. This chain connects TRBV7-9 to TRBJ2-3, with 8 nucleotides matching TRBD2. The CDR3 is 15 amino acids. The J segment lost 4 bases and the V segment lost 5 bases, leaving 8 bases of the junction unmatched. Germline loops: CDR1 SEHNR, CDR2 FQNEAQ (reference sequence).

This chain connects TRBV5-1 to TRBJ1-2; 7 nucleotides line up with TRBD1. The CDR3 runs 16 residues. The ends lost 7 bases at V and 0 bases at J; junction bases unmatched: 12. In germline, CDR1 is SGHRS, CDR2 YFSETQ. CDR3: CASSLGQISTNYGYTF. For the CDR3, the DNA is TGCGCCAGCTCCCTGGGACAGATTTCAACTAACTATGGCTACACCTTC.

The J gene is TRBJ2-1, the V gene TRBV6-5; 9 nucleotides line up with TRBD1. This CDR3 has 15 amino acids. Germline assignment: CDR1 MNHEY and CDR2 SVGAGI. Unmatched junction bases numbered 4, after V lost 5 bases and J lost 2 bases. The CDR3 loop is CASSPRTGAYNEQFF. DNA for the CDR3: TGTGCCAGCAGTCCGCGGACAGGGGCCTACAATGAGCAGTTCTTC.

V gene TRBV7-2 combines with J gene TRBJ2-3, with D possibly TRBD2 on 5 matching bases. Trimming removed 2 bases at V and 10 bases at J, with 10 bases between. The germline CDR1 and CDR2 sequences are SGHTA and FQGNSA. The CDR3 spans 12 residues. The DNA of the CDR3 is TGTGCCAGCAGCTTAATGGGCGGGCCGCAGTATTTT. Translation: CASSLMGGPQYF.

The J gene is TRBJ2-7, the V gene TRBV2; weak D call: TRBD1 (6 bases). Germline values: CDR1 SNHLY, CDR2 FYNNEI. V lost 6 bases and J 4 bases, leaving 16 bases between the germline ends. This CDR3 has 14 amino acids. DNA of the CDR3: TGTGCCAGCAGGCAGACAGGAGGCGGGTACGAGCAGTACTTC. Translating gives CASRQTGGGYEQYF.

This sequence joins TRBV28 and TRBJ1-5; D call uncertain. This CDR3 is built from 13 residues. CDR1 MDHEN and CDR2 SYDVKM come from the germline V gene. Deletions cut 5 bases from V and 4 bases from J, with 9 bases between. The CDR3 nucleotides read TGTGCCAGCAGTATAGAGGGTAATCAGCCCCAGCATTTT. Its translation is CASSIEGNQPQHF.

V and J are TRBV5-5 and TRBJ2-2, with D possibly TRBD1 on 6 matching bases. CDR3 length: 16 amino acids. The germline V gene has CDR1 SGHKS and CDR2 YYEKEE (reference sequence). V shed 3 bases and J shed 3 bases, with 15 bases lying between them. This CDR3 reads CASSSKQGVDTGELFF. CDR3 in DNA: TGTGCCAGCAGCTCGAAACAGGGTGTCGACACCGGGGAGCTGTTTTTT.

The J gene is TRBJ1-5, the V gene TRBV6-2 or TRBV6-3; TRBD1 might be the D (6 bases). The CDR3 sequence is 16 residues long. The germline V and J ends were trimmed by 2 bases and 2 bases, with 13 bases remaining between them. Germline V gene lookup returns CDR1 MNHEY and CDR2 SVGEGT. CDR3 sequence reads: CASSYTTGIGNQPQHF. The DNA of the CDR3 is TGTGCCAGCAGTTACACCACAGGGATTGGCAATCAGCCCCAGCATTTT.

With regard to this clone: At the DNA level, this CDR3 is encoded by other sequences in the same sample as well. V is TRBV7-3 and J is TRBJ1-1; D is perhaps TRBD1 (6 bases). CDR1 is SGHTA and CDR2 is FQGTGA in the germline V gene. CDR3 length: 13 amino acids. Trimming shortened V by 1 base and J by 5 bases, and 8 bases separated the two germline ends. The DNA of the CDR3 is TGTGCCAGCAGCTTAAAAGGGGGTACTGAAGCTTTCTTT. This translates into CASSLKGGTEAFF.

This chain joins TRBV7-6 and TRBJ2-7, with TRBD2 identical over 8 bases. Germline loops: CDR1 SGHVS, CDR2 FNYEAQ. The ends lost 2 bases at V and 1 base at J; junction bases unmatched: 13. The CDR3 has 18 residues. CDR3 loop: CASSLRAGGAIESYEQYF. As DNA, the CDR3 is TGTGCCAGCAGCTTAAGGGCCGGGGGGGCAATCGAATCCTACGAGCAGTACTTC.

The chain recombines TRBV4-3 with TRBJ1-2; the D is unclear. The germline V gene has CDR1 LGHNA and CDR2 YSLEER. Trimming stripped 0 bases from V and 1 base from J, with 9 bases between. This CDR3 has 15 amino acids. This chain's CDR3 is CASSQDSDYNYGYTF. CDR3 DNA sequence: TGCGCCAGCAGCCAAGATTCCGACTATAACTATGGCTACACCTTC.

J is TRBJ1-4 and V is TRBV28; D remains unclear. The CDR3 extends over 16 amino acids. CDR1 and CDR2 (germline): MDHEN, SYDVKM. V was trimmed by 7 bases and J by 4 bases, leaving 19 bases between them. The CDR3 loop reads CASTLKEGRSNEKLFF. The CDR3 coding sequence is TGTGCCAGCACCCTAAAAGAGGGCAGGAGTAATGAAAAACTGTTTTTT.

Concerning this clone: Other DNA sequences from this sample encode an identical CDR3 as well. The chain combines TRBV7-3 with TRBJ1-1, with D maybe TRBD1 (6 bases). V was trimmed by 4 bases and J by 0 bases, leaving 9 bases between them. CDR3 length: 14 residues. Germline assignment: CDR1 SGHTA and CDR2 FQGTGA. Here the CDR3 DNA reads TGTGCCAGCAGCTCACAGGGTATGAACACTGAAGCTTTCTTT. Its protein is CASSSQGMNTEAFF.

This chain connects TRBV20-1 to TRBJ1-5; D ambiguous. CDR3 length: 16 residues. Germline-derived CDR1 and CDR2 are DFQATT and SNEGSKA (reference sequence). V gave up 3 bases and J gave up 0 bases, with 15 bases separating them. This chain's CDR3 is CSASKRTFNSNQPQHF. In nucleotides, the CDR3 is TGCAGTGCTAGTAAGCGTACATTCAATAGCAATCAGCCCCAGCATTTT.

The V and J genes are TRBV24-1 and TRBJ1-6; D call uncertain. This CDR3 is 13 amino acids long. Germline loops: CDR1 KGHDR, CDR2 SFDVKD. V dropped 5 bases and J dropped 7 bases, with 8 bases sitting between them. CDR3 DNA: TGTGCCACCAGTGCGGGGTGGAATTCACCCCTCCACTTT. The encoded protein is CATSAGWNSPLHF.

The gene calls are TRBV5-1 and TRBJ2-5; 9 nucleotides match TRBD2. This CDR3 region has 17 residues. The germline gives CDR1 SGHRS, CDR2 YFSETQ. Trimming cost V 0 bases and J 3 bases; bases outside gene matches: 9. DNA for the CDR3: TGCGCCAGCAGCTTGGCCGCGGGCGGGGGGGTTGAAGAGACCCAGTACTTC. It codes for CASSLAAGGGVEETQYF.

The chain joins TRBV2 to TRBJ1-2, with 12 bases that match TRBD1. The CDR3 is made up of 16 amino acids. Germline V gene data show CDR1 as SNHLY and CDR2 as FYNNEI. Trimming removed 6 bases from V and 4 bases from J; junction bases left unmatched: 9. This CDR3 is CASRPGTGGVGYGYTF. CDR3 nucleotide sequence: TGTGCCAGCAGACCCGGGACAGGGGGCGTGGGCTATGGCTACACCTTC.

The V gene is TRBV28, the J gene TRBJ1-5; no reliable D call. From germline, CDR1 is MDHEN and CDR2 SYDVKM. The V end was cut by 4 bases, the J end by 3 bases, with 4 bases between. The CDR3 covers 12 residues. The DNA of the CDR3 is TGTGCCAGCAGTTCGGTCAATCAGCCCCAGCATTTT. It codes for CASSSVNQPQHF.

The V gene is TRBV6-5, the J gene TRBJ2-7; 8 bases line up with TRBD1. This CDR3 region has 14 residues. V shed 6 bases, J shed 5 bases, and the junction held 9 bases outside the gene matches. Germline V CDR1 and CDR2: MNHEY, SVGAGI. DNA for the CDR3: TGTGCCAGCAGGGAGACAGGGGCCCTTAACGAGCAGTACTTC. Its protein is CASRETGALNEQYF.

The chain uses TRBV27 and TRBJ1-2; 7 bases map to TRBD1. The CDR3 is 15 amino acids. V trimming: 2 bases; J trimming: 5 bases; junction bases outside the gene matches: 8. Germline assignment: CDR1 MNHEY and CDR2 SMNVEV (reference sequence). The chain's CDR3 is CASSLHSQGTYGYTF. The CDR3 coding sequence is TGTGCCAGCAGTTTACATTCACAGGGGACTTATGGCTACACCTTC.

In this sample, this clone turned up a few times. The chain has TRBV19 and TRBJ1-1; TRBD1 is a possible D gene (6 bases). The CDR3 has 16 amino acids. Germline-derived CDR1 and CDR2 are LNHDA and SQIVND (reference sequence). V dropped 4 bases and J dropped 1 base, with 16 bases sitting between them. CDR3 coding DNA: TGTGCCAGTAGTAGTGGACAGATCATCACGAACACTGAAGCTTTCTTT. This gives the protein CASSSGQIITNTEAFF.

The V and J genes are TRBV4-2 and TRBJ2-5; tentatively, D is TRBD2 (5 bases). Germline CDR1 is LGHNA and CDR2 is YNFKEQ. This CDR3 region has 15 residues. Deletions cut 0 bases from V and 3 bases from J, with 11 bases between. This CDR3 reads CASSQDRGRKETQYF. The CDR3 region has the DNA TGTGCCAGCAGCCAAGATCGAGGGAGAAAAGAGACCCAGTACTTC.

This chain connects TRBV18 to TRBJ2-2, with TRBD1 identical over 8 bases. With 3 bases clipped from V and 4 bases from J, the junction kept 4 bases outside the gene matches. The CDR3 is 15 amino acids. Germline loops: CDR1 KGHSH, CDR2 LQKENI. Written as DNA, the CDR3 is TGTGCCAGCTCACCCCAGGGGGCGAGCACCGGGGAGCTGTTTTTT. As protein: CASSPQGASTGELFF.

This chain uses TRBV5-4 with TRBJ2-5; the D gene is possibly TRBD2 (6 bases). V dropped 3 bases and J dropped 5 bases, with 20 bases sitting between them. Germline values: CDR1 SGHNT, CDR2 YYREEE (reference sequence). The CDR3 runs to 16 residues. The CDR3 coding sequence is TGTGCCAGCAGCTCGGGCCCTCTTTCTAGCGAGGAGACCCAGTACTTC. Residues: CASSSGPLSSEETQYF.